The 15 T cell receptor beta chains in this list originate from one sample, sequenced in a study of T cells expressing NK-cell markers. Reanalyzing the 5' RACE reads, TCRdb keeps one entry per CDR3 protein, without DNA. The sample data list a few hundred thousand distinct CDR3 sequences. Sequenced input: blood T cells: a sorted CD56 or NKG2C T cell subset, CD4+ or CD8+ T cells, or bulk PBMC T cells (not recorded which). These TCRs come from a man aged 18 to 69 in good health.

The chain has TRBV7-8 and TRBJ1-2; the D call from TCRdb, TRBD1, cannot be confirmed without DNA. CDR3 length equals 16 residues. CDR1 is SGHVS, CDR2 FQNEAQ, per germline. The CDR3 is CASSLVAPTLGYGYTF.

V gene TRBV6-2 or TRBV6-3 combines with J gene TRBJ2-7; TCRdb's assignment of TRBD1 cannot be checked, as there is no DNA. The germline V gene encodes CDR1 MNHEY and CDR2 SVGEGT. This CDR3 region has 14 residues. The CDR3: CASSTLRRGYEQYF.

This rearrangement joins TRBV6-1 to TRBJ1-2; TCRdb's D gene call, TRBD1, goes unchecked for lack of DNA. This CDR3 region has 17 residues. The germline V gene has CDR1 MNHNS and CDR2 SASEGT. CDR3 region: CASSEFAGRGSVGGYTF.

This chain links TRBV27 with TRBJ2-1; there is no DNA to check the TCRdb D call of TRBD1. There are 15 residues in the CDR3. Germline V gene sequence: CDR1 MNHEY, CDR2 SMNVEV (reference sequence). This chain's CDR3 is CASRVDRGAYNEQFF.

This CDR3 is CASSLVPSGATGELFF. V gene TRBV11-2 combines with J gene TRBJ2-2; TCRdb's D gene call, TRBD2, goes unchecked for lack of DNA. The CDR3 consists of 16 residues. Germline V gene lookup returns CDR1 SGHAT and CDR2 FQNNGV.

J is TRBJ2-2 and V is TRBV9; TCRdb names TRBD1, which stays unverified in the absence of DNA. The CDR3 has 16 amino acids. Germline V gene sequence: CDR1 SGDLS, CDR2 YYNGEE. The CDR3 loop reads CASSVGGTGFTGELFF.

The chain employs TRBV3-1 and TRBJ2-1; TCRdb's D call of TRBD2 is untestable without DNA. The CDR3 is made up of 13 amino acids. Germline V lookup: CDR1 LGHDT, CDR2 YNNKEL (reference sequence). The CDR3 protein is CASSQDAAGEQFF.

V is TRBV18 and J is TRBJ2-1; checking the TCRdb D call of TRBD2 is not possible without DNA. This CDR3 comprises 17 residues. Germline V CDR1 and CDR2: KGHSH, LQKENI. The CDR3 reads CASSPSMSGGPNNEQFF. Combining the CDR3 with reference TRBV18 and TRBJ2-1 gives the whole variable domain NAGVMQNPRHLVRRRGQEARLRCSPMKGHSHVYWYRQLPEEGLKFMVYLQKENIIDESGMPKERFSAEFPKEGPSILRIQQVVRGDSAAYFCASSPSMSGGPNNEQFFGPGTRLTVL.

The chain uses TRBV6-2 or TRBV6-3 and TRBJ1-1. Germline V gene data show CDR1 as MNHEY and CDR2 as SVGEGT. CDR3 length: 16 amino acids. CDR3 sequence reads: CASSYALGEGSTEAFF.

This sequence joins TRBV11-3 and TRBJ2-2; TCRdb's assignment of TRBD1 cannot be checked, as there is no DNA. This CDR3 contains 16 residues. Germline V gene sequence: CDR1 SGHNT, CDR2 YENEEA. CDR3 sequence reads: CASSPTRTANTGELFF.

The gene calls are TRBV2 and TRBJ2-6. The CDR3 is 16 residues long. Germline V lookup: CDR1 SNHLY, CDR2 FYNNEI. This chain's CDR3 is CASLLAVRSGANVLTF.

V usage is TRBV7-9 and J usage is TRBJ2-1; TCRdb proposes TRBD2, but this gene call is untestable without DNA. Germline V gene lookup returns CDR1 SEHNR and CDR2 FQNEAQ (reference sequence). This CDR3 region has 15 residues. This CDR3 is CASSWTSATTHEQFF.

The CDR3 loop reads CASRIQGAVFTEAFF. The chain has TRBV21-1 and TRBJ1-1; TCRdb selects TRBD1, and the lack of DNA leaves this call unchecked. TRBV21-1 is given as a pseudogene. This CDR3 contains 15 residues.

J is TRBJ1-1 and V is TRBV6-5; TCRdb indicates TRBD1, and absent DNA this call remains unverified. The CDR3 has 17 residues. Per germline, CDR1 MNHEY and CDR2 SVGAGI. The chain's CDR3 is CASSYSTGGRGNTEAFF.

J is TRBJ2-5 and V is TRBV5-1; the D call from TCRdb, TRBD2, cannot be confirmed without DNA. CDR3 size: 15 residues. Germline values: CDR1 SGHRS, CDR2 YFSETQ. The CDR3 spells CASSLNRGGRETQYF.